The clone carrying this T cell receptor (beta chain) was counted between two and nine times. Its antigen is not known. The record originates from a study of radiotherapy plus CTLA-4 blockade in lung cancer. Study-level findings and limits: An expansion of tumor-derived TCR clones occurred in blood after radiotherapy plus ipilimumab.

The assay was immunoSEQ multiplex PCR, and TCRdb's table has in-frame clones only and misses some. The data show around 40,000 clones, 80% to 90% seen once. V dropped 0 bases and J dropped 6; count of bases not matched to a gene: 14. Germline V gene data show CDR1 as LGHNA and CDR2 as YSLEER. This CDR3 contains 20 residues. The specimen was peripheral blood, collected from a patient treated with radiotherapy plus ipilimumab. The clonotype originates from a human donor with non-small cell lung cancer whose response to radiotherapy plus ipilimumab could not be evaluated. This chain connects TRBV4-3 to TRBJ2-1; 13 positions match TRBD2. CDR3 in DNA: TGCGCCAGCAGCCAAGAGTTGGGGACTAGCGGGGCAAAGAGGGTCAATGAGCAGTTCTTC. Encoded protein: CASSQELGTSGAKRVNEQFF.